The rows below give T cell receptor beta chains drawn from one sample of a study of T cell responses to AZD1222 COVID-19 vaccine. Assay: immunoSEQ multiplex PCR; the TCRdb copy retains only in-frame clones and omits some. In the table there are some 110,000 clones, roughly 90% of which are singletons. The sample here was peripheral blood, taken 28 days after the second AZD1222 dose. All receptors derive from an adult who received the AZD1222 COVID-19 vaccine. Each CDR3 is given with its conserved first and last residue. Fields, in order: clone size, D gene, CDR3 length, J gene, V gene, CDR3 DNA, CDR3 protein. A D gene is named only where the DNA matches it firmly. Part of the rows lack a size; the others show once, few, many or a class for expanded clones.

>-|-|15|TRBJ2-3|TRBV7-8
TGTGCCAGCAGCTTAGATAGGCCTAGCACAGATACGCAGTATTTT
CASSLDRPSTDTQYF
>-|TRBD2|11|TRBJ2-1|TRBV28
TGTGCCAGCGCAACTAGCGTTGAGCAGTTCTTC
CASATSVEQFF
>-|-|13|TRBJ2-3|TRBV11-3
TGTGCCAGCAGCCCGCGACTGGCAGATACGCAGTATTTT
CASSPRLADTQYF
>-|-|14|TRBJ1-5|TRBV25-1
TGTGCCAGCAGTGAATGGGCAGGCTCCCAGCCCCAGCATTTT
CASSEWAGSQPQHF
>-|-|12|TRBJ1-1|TRBV19
TGTGCCAGTAGTCACCGGAACACTGAAGCTTTCTTT
CASSHRNTEAFF
>once|-|13|TRBJ1-1|TRBV9
TGTGCCAGCAGCGTAGGTGGTGACACTGAAGCTTTCTTT
CASSVGGDTEAFF
>-|-|17|TRBJ2-6|TRBV7-6
TGTGCCAGCAGCTTAGTCTTTCGGGGTCCCGGGGCCAACGTCCTGACTTTC
CASSLVFRGPGANVLTF
>-|-|12|TRBJ1-2|TRBV7-9
TGTGCCAGCAGGGAGGGGAACTATGGCTACACCTTC
CASREGNYGYTF
>-|-|14|TRBJ2-7|TRBV14
TGTGCCAGCAGCCAAGCCTCCGGGACGACTGTGCAGTACTTC
CASSQASGTTVQYF
>-|-|13|TRBJ2-5|TRBV18
TGTGCCAGCTCACCACAGGGTGGGGAGACCCAGTACTTC
CASSPQGGETQYF
>-|TRBD1|15|TRBJ1-6|TRBV5-5
TGTGCCAGCAGCTTGCTCTGGACAGGGTATTCACCCCTCCACTTT
CASSLLWTGYSPLHF
>-|TRBD1|15|TRBJ1-2|TRBV2
TGTGCCAGCAGTGAGGGGTCAGGGGGTGGGTATGGCTACACCTTC
CASSEGSGGGYGYTF
>once|-|17|TRBJ2-2|TRBV11-3
TGTGCCAGCAGCCACCCGACTGGTGCCATGAGCACCGGGGAGCTGTTTTTT
CASSHPTGAMSTGELFF
>few|-|14|TRBJ2-5|TRBV7-9
TGTGCCAGCAGCTTAGAAGGGTTAGGCAAGACCCAGTACTTC
CASSLEGLGKTQYF
>-|-|13|TRBJ2-7|TRBV15
TGTGCCACCAGCAGAGAGGTGGTCTACGAGCAGTACTTC
CATSREVVYEQYF
>-|TRBD1|17|TRBJ1-5|TRBV4-1
TGCGCCAGCAGCCTGGACCCGGGACAGATTAGCAATCAGCCCCAGCATTTT
CASSLDPGQISNQPQHF
>once|-|11|TRBJ2-5|TRBV19
TGTGCCAGTAGTAAATCGGGGACCCAGTACTTC
CASSKSGTQYF
>-|-|13|TRBJ1-1|TRBV30
TGTGCCTGGAGTGTGCGTGACACCACTGAAGCTTTCTTT
CAWSVRDTTEAFF
>-|-|15|TRBJ2-2|TRBV19
TGTGCCAGCAGTGAATTCAGGGACGGCACCGGGGAGCTGTTTTTT
CASSEFRDGTGELFF
>-|-|12|TRBJ2-3|TRBV13
TGTGCCACCAATCGGGCCATGGATACGCAGTATTTT
CATNRAMDTQYF
>-|TRBD1|16|TRBJ1-5|TRBV24-1
TGTGCCACCAGTGATGCCGGACAGGGGGCTTATCAGCCCCAGCATTTT
CATSDAGQGAYQPQHF
>-|-|16|TRBJ2-6|TRBV6-1
TGTGCCAGCAGTGACGAGGGGAGGTCCGGGGCCAACGTCCTGACTTTC
CASSDEGRSGANVLTF
>-|-|13|TRBJ1-1|TRBV7-3
TGTGCCAGCAGCTTAATGGAGGACACTGAAGCTTTCTTT
CASSLMEDTEAFF
>-|-|12|TRBJ2-7|TRBV12-3/TRBV12-4
TGTGCCAGCAGAGAAGACCGCGGGGAGCAGTACTTC
CASREDRGEQYF